This T cell receptor beta chain was recorded in a study of T-cell memory formation after mild COVID-19 (dated by TCRdb to about 2021). The study in broad terms: Most TCR sequence clusters were specific to one of the two donors. Longitudinal TCRalpha and TCRbeta repertoire sequencing tracked T-cell clones expanding and contracting after mild COVID-19 in a couple of donors. Two young, previously healthy adult volunteers made up the cohort, one male and one female. Paper-wide results and their limitations: Contracting CD4+ clones turned up mainly in the CM and EM memory subsets, whereas EMRA was where CD8+ clones were enriched. The study included only a couple of mild cases, and larger cohorts that include severe cases with pre-infection samples were judged to be necessary. SARS-CoV-2 specificity was not confirmed for the second-wave clones peaking on day 37. Some responding clones were detected in pre-infection memory, suggesting pre-existing cross-reactive memory T cells joined the SARS-CoV-2 response. Clones contracting from day 15 to 85 had balanced CD4/CD8 phenotypes, while a second wave expanding from day 15 to 37 was biased towards CD4+.

Inclusive of the bounding cysteine and phenylalanine, the CDR3 is 15 residues long. The read is trimmed to its CDR3 DNA, 45 bases read in frame from base 1. The CDR1 and CDR2 encoded by the germline V gene are KGHSH and LQKENI. The junction carries 17 bases between V and J, which are trimmed by 2 bases and 6 bases respectively. Ficoll-Paque density gradient centrifugation was used to isolate PBMCs. This clonotype was observed a handful of times. No antigen is known for it. Within one base of it there is no much larger clone, and no base qualities were kept. The instrument given in TCRdb is Illumina NovaSeq 6000. TCRalpha and TCRbeta cDNA libraries were constructed by 5'RACE with constant-segment primers, with sample barcodes and unique molecular identifiers being introduced. Trizol reagent was used to extract RNA from every sample. Library amplification was performed in two PCR steps, and a second sample barcode and Illumina TruSeq adapters were introduced in the second step. Sequencing of the libraries was done on an Illumina NovaSeq, producing 2 x 150 bp paired-end reads. As for the original processing: The reads were demultiplexed and collapsed into UMI-guided consensus sequences using migec v1.2.7. With mixcr v2.1.11, UMI consensuses were aligned to TRA and TRB V and J templates and assembled into clonotypes. A clonotype was counted as expanded or contracted only when both edgeR and NoisET called the clonotype significant, with the noise models trained on biological replicates. For edgeR calls, a false discovery rate-adjusted p below 0.01 and a log2 fold-change threshold of 1 were applied. PCA with hierarchical clustering of max-normalized trajectories of the 1000 most abundant clonotypes was used as exploratory dynamics analysis. The CD4 or CD8 phenotype of responding clones was assigned using the separately sequenced CD4+ and CD8+ repertoires. TCRdb ran its own pipeline on the public reads, namely fastp trimming at Q25 and MiXCR clone calling, and kept in-frame beta chains. Each entry is one CDR3 protein sequence, shown with its most common DNA and genes. The V and J calls shown here were made by TCRdb, not taken from the authors' results. The sample table shows about 390,000 distinct CDR3 sequences, and under 25% are seen once. The ten largest clones take up around 12% of the sample.

Here the chain combines TRBV18 and TRBJ2-7; the D segment could be TRBD2, given 9 matching bases. This sequence originates from an adult woman who had mild COVID-19 (a few samples of this study predate the infection). The sample titles of this study are shuffled in the database, so cell type and time point are left out; the donor was told from shared clones. The material sequenced was PBMCs or a T cell subset sorted from them (not recorded which). The CDR3 in this case is CASSPYAGGTGEQYF. Here is the DNA: TGTGCCAGCTCACCATACGCGGGAGGGACAGGCGAGCAGTACTTC.